Listed below are T cell receptor beta chains from one sample, sequenced in a study of memory CD4+ T cells and cytomegalovirus serostatus. Data came from immunoSEQ multiplex PCR; TCRdb stores just in-frame clones and leaves some out. Of about 50,000 clones in the sample, 70% to 85% were seen once. Sequencing was carried out using memory CD4+ T cells from blood. The receptors derive from an adult in good health and CMV-seronegative. The CDR3 runs from the conserved cysteine through the conserved F or W. D genes are given only for firm matches. Size tells how often a clone was seen (once, few, many) or the class of an expanded clone, and some rows leave it out.

j_gene: TRBJ2-3
v_gene: TRBV18
abundance: NA
d_gene: NA
CDR3nt: TGTGCCAGCTCACTTAACCCCCTGGGGACAGATACGCAGTATTTT
CDR3aa: CASSLNPLGTDTQYF

j_gene: TRBJ2-7
v_gene: TRBV6-1
abundance: NA
d_gene: NA
CDR3nt: TGTGCCAGCAGGCCAGACTCCCGTGGTGGCGAGCAGTACTTC
CDR3aa: CASRPDSRGGEQYF

j_gene: TRBJ2-1
v_gene: TRBV7-2
abundance: once
d_gene: NA
CDR3nt: TGTGCCAGCAGCAGACCTTACAATGAGCAGTTCTTC
CDR3aa: CASSRPYNEQFF

j_gene: TRBJ1-1
v_gene: TRBV7-3
abundance: NA
d_gene: TRBD1
CDR3nt: TGTGCCAGCAGCCCCCGACAGGGCGGTAACACTGAAGCTTTCTTT
CDR3aa: CASSPRQGGNTEAFF

j_gene: TRBJ1-2
v_gene: TRBV18
abundance: NA
d_gene: TRBD1
CDR3nt: TGTGCCAGCTCTCTCCGACAGGGTCGGTTGGAGGTTGGTGGCTACACCTTC
CDR3aa: CASSLRQGRLEVGGYTF

j_gene: TRBJ2-2
v_gene: TRBV6-1
abundance: NA
d_gene: TRBD1
CDR3nt: TGTGCCAGCAGTGAAGCGGGACAGGGTGCCGGGGAGCTGTTTTTT
CDR3aa: CASSEAGQGAGELFF

j_gene: TRBJ2-7
v_gene: TRBV29-1
abundance: NA
d_gene: NA
CDR3nt: TGCAGCGTTGAATCGGAAGGGTCCCCCTACGAGCAGTACTTC
CDR3aa: CSVESEGSPYEQYF

j_gene: TRBJ2-7
v_gene: TRBV7-6
abundance: NA
d_gene: TRBD2
CDR3nt: TGTGCCAGCACAGCTTTGGCCAGCGGGGGGGCCGAGCAGTACTTC
CDR3aa: CASTALASGGAEQYF

j_gene: TRBJ1-1
v_gene: TRBV15
abundance: NA
d_gene: TRBD1
CDR3nt: TGTGCCACCAGATTCCAGGGGGGCACTGAAGCTTTCTTT
CDR3aa: CATRFQGGTEAFF

j_gene: TRBJ1-2
v_gene: TRBV5-8
abundance: NA
d_gene: NA
CDR3nt: TGTGCCACTTCACCCCGGGGGGCAGGCTATGGCTACACCTTC
CDR3aa: CATSPRGAGYGYTF

j_gene: TRBJ1-2
v_gene: TRBV28
abundance: NA
d_gene: TRBD1
CDR3nt: TGTGCCAGCAGCCCCGGGGACAGGGGCGGTGGCTACACCTTC
CDR3aa: CASSPGDRGGGYTF

j_gene: TRBJ2-6
v_gene: TRBV7-3
abundance: NA
d_gene: NA
CDR3nt: TGTGCCAGCAGCTTAACCCCCCCGGGCTCTGGGGCCAACGTCCTGACTTTC
CDR3aa: CASSLTPPGSGANVLTF

j_gene: TRBJ1-5
v_gene: TRBV27
abundance: once
d_gene: NA
CDR3nt: TGTGCCAGCAGGAAAGGGGTGACAGGAGATCAGCATTTT
CDR3aa: CASRKGVTGDQHF

j_gene: TRBJ2-3
v_gene: TRBV9
abundance: NA
d_gene: NA
CDR3nt: TGTGCCAGCAGCGTTGACCTATCGAGCACAGATACGCAGTATTTT
CDR3aa: CASSVDLSSTDTQYF

j_gene: TRBJ1-1
v_gene: TRBV6-5
abundance: NA
d_gene: TRBD1
CDR3nt: TGTGCCAGCAGTACCCAGGACAGGATGAACACTGAAGCTTTCTTT
CDR3aa: CASSTQDRMNTEAFF

j_gene: TRBJ2-2
v_gene: TRBV19
abundance: NA
d_gene: TRBD1
CDR3nt: TGTGCCAGCACGCTGAACCCAGGGGGCGGGGAGCTGTTTTTT
CDR3aa: CASTLNPGGGELFF

j_gene: TRBJ1-2
v_gene: TRBV19
abundance: NA
d_gene: NA
CDR3nt: TGTGCCACCAAAAGGGCCGACGACTATGGCTACACCTTC
CDR3aa: CATKRADDYGYTF

j_gene: TRBJ1-2
v_gene: TRBV5-1
abundance: NA
d_gene: TRBD1
CDR3nt: TGCGCCAGCAGCCCGCGTACAGGGGTTGGCTACACCTTC
CDR3aa: CASSPRTGVGYTF

j_gene: TRBJ2-7
v_gene: TRBV18
abundance: NA
d_gene: NA
CDR3nt: TGTGCCAGCTCACCACGGGGGGGCCGGTACGAGCAGTACTTC
CDR3aa: CASSPRGGRYEQYF

j_gene: TRBJ1-1
v_gene: TRBV18
abundance: NA
d_gene: TRBD1
CDR3nt: TGTGCCAGCTCGGGACAGGGTCGGTTGAACACTGAAGCTTTCTTT
CDR3aa: CASSGQGRLNTEAFF

j_gene: TRBJ1-1
v_gene: TRBV7-2
abundance: NA
d_gene: NA
CDR3nt: TGTGCCAGCAGCTTAGGGAGCCAAAACACTGAAGCTTTCTTT
CDR3aa: CASSLGSQNTEAFF

j_gene: TRBJ2-3
v_gene: TRBV5-1
abundance: NA
d_gene: TRBD2
CDR3nt: TGCGCCAGCAGGGGGGTCACGAGCGGGGCGGATACGCAGTATTTT
CDR3aa: CASRGVTSGADTQYF

j_gene: TRBJ1-1
v_gene: TRBV29-1
abundance: NA
d_gene: TRBD1
CDR3nt: TGCAGCGCGAAAACAGGGGTGACTGAAGCTTTCTTT
CDR3aa: CSAKTGVTEAFF